This TCR beta chain originates from a study of response to subunit inactivated influenza vaccine. Study results and limitations: The authors offered the suggestion that each seasonal influenza vaccination recruits few new T cells.

A remark on this clonotype: Antigen specificity is unknown.

TCRdb redid the calling of the RT-PCR reads with MiXCR, one entry per CDR3 protein. The sample has a few hundred thousand distinct CDR3 sequences, just over 20% seen once. Trimming cost V 5 bases and J 9 bases; bases outside gene matches: 11. This CDR3 has 14 residues. This material consisted of PBMCs from blood, taken approximately 20 months after vaccination. This sequence was found in a man between 50 and 69 years old who received an inactivated influenza vaccine. The chain recombines TRBV12-3 or TRBV12-4 with TRBJ2-3; 7 nucleotides align to TRBD1. The CDR3 nucleotides are TGTGCCAGCAGTGTGGGACAGCCCACTGCGACGCAGTATTTT. Protein sequence: CASSVGQPTATQYF.